This T cell receptor (beta chain) was sequenced during a study of blood T cells in healthy people across ages. For the second PCR, which ran for roughly 7 to 11 cycles, a sample-barcoded 5' primer and a J-beta primer mix were used. TCRdb called the 5' RACE reads again in MiXCR, with one record for every CDR3 protein. The data contain around 1.1 million distinct CDR3 sequences, 35% to 45% of them seen just once; the ten biggest clones take up approximately 14%. The origin of this receptor is a young man in good health. Sample: blood.

This CDR3 is CASSVDDRPQGEQYF. CDR3 in DNA: TGTGCCAGCAGCGTAGACGACAGGCCCCAGGGAGAGCAGTACTTC. The V and J genes are TRBV3-1 and TRBJ2-4; the D gene is possibly TRBD1 (6 bases). The germline V and J ends were trimmed by 5 bases and 13 bases, with 24 bases remaining between them. CDR1 is LGHDT, CDR2 YNNKEL, per germline (reference sequence). There are 15 residues in the CDR3.